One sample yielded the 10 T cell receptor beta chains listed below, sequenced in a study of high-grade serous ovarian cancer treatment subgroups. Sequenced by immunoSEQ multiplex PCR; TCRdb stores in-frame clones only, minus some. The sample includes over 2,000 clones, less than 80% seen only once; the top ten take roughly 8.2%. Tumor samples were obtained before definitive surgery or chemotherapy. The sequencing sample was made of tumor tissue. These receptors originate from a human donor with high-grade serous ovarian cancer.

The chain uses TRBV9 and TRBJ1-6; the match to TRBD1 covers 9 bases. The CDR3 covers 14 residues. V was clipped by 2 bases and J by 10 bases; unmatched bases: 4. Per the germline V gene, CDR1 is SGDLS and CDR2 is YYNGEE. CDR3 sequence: CASSVLTGGSPLHF. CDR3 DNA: TGTGCCAGCAGCGTCTTGACAGGGGGGTCACCCCTCCACTTT.

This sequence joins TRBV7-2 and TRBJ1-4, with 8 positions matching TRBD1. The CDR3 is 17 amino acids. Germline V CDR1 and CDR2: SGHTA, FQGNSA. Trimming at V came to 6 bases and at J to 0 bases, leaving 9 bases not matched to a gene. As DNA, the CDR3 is TGTGCCAGCAGTCCCGGACAGGGAATTACAACTAATGAAAAACTGTTTTTT. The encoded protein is CASSPGQGITTNEKLFF. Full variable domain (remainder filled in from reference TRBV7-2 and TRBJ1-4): GAGVSQSPSNKVTEKGKDVELRCDPISGHTALYWYRQSLGQGLEFLIYFQGNSAPDKSGLPSDRFSAERTGGSVSTLTIQRTQQEDSAVYLCASSPGQGITTNEKLFFGSGTQLSVL.

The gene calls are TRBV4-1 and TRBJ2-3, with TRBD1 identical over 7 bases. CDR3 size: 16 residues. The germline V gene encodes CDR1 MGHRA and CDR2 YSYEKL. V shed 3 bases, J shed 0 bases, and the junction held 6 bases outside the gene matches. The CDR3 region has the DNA TGCGCCAGCAGCCAGGTACCGGGACAGAGCACAGATACGCAGTATTTT. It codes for CASSQVPGQSTDTQYF.

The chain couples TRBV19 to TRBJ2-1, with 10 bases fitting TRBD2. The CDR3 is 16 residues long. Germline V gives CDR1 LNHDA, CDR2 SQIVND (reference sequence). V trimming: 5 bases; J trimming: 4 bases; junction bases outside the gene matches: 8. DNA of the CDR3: TGTGCCAGTAGTTCCCAGAGCGGGGGGGCTTACAATGAGCAGTTCTTC. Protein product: CASSSQSGGAYNEQFF. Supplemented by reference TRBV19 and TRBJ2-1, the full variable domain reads DGGITQSPKYLFRKEGQNVTLSCEQNLNHDAMYWYRQDPGQGLRLIYYSQIVNDFQKGDIAEGYSVSREKKESFPLTVTSAQKNPTAFYLCASSSQSGGAYNEQFFGPGTRLTVL.

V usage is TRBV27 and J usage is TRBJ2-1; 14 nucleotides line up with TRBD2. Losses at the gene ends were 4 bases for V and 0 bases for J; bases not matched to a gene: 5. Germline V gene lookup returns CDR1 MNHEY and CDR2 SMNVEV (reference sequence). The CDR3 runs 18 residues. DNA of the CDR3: TGTGCCAGCAGTTGGACTAGCGGGGGGTCTAGCTCCTACAATGAGCAGTTCTTC. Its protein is CASSWTSGGSSSYNEQFF.

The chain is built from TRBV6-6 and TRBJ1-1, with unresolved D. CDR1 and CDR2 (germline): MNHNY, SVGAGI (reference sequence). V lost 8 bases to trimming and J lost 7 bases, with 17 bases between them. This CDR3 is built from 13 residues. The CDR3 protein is CASGPERMGEAFF. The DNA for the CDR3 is TGTGCCAGCGGGCCGGAGCGGATGGGTGAAGCTTTCTTT.

CDR3 sequence (DNA): TGTGCCAGCAGACTGGGTAACTCCTACGAGCAGTACTTC. Its protein is CASRLGNSYEQYF. The J gene is TRBJ2-7, the V gene TRBV27; D is unclear. Germline V gene data show CDR1 as MNHEY and CDR2 as SMNVEV (reference sequence). This CDR3 has 13 residues. With 6 bases removed from V and 0 bases from J, the gap between germline ends came to 9 bases.

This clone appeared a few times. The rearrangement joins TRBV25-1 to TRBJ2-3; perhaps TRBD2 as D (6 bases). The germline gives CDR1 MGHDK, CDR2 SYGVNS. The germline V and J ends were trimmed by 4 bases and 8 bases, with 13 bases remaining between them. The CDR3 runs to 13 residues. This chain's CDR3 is CASSGGVGRTQYF. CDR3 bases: TGTGCCAGCAGTGGCGGGGTGGGGCGTACGCAGTATTTT.

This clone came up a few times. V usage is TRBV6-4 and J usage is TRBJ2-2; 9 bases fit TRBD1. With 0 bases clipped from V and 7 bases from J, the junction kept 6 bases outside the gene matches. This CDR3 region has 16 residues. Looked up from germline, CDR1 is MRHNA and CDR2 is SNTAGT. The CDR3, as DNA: TGTGCCAGCAGTGACTCGATACAGGGGGCGATCGGGGAGCTGTTTTTT. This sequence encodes CASSDSIQGAIGELFF.

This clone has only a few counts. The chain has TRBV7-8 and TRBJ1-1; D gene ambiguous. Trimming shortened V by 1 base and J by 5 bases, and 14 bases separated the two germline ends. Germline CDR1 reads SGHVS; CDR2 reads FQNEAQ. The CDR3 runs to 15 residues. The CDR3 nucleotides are TGTGCCAGCAGCTTAGTTCAGAGTGGTCGAACTGAAGCTTTCTTT. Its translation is CASSLVQSGRTEAFF.